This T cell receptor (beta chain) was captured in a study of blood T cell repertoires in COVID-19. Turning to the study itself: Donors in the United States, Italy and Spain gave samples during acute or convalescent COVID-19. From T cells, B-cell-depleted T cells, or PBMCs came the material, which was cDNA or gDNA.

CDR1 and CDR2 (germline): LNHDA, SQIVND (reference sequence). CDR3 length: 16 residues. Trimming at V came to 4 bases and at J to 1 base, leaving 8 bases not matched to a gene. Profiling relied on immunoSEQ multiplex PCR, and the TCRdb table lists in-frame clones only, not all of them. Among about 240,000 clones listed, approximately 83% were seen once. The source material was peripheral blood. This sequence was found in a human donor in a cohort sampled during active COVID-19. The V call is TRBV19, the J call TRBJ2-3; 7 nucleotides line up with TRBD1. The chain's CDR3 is CASSTSGTAGTDTQYF. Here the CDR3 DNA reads TGTGCCAGTAGTACCTCAGGGACAGCGGGCACAGATACGCAGTATTTT.